The rows below give T cell receptor beta chains drawn from one sample of a study of blood T cell repertoires in COVID-19. The assay was immunoSEQ multiplex PCR, and TCRdb's table has in-frame clones only and misses some. This sample has some 380,000 clones, with around 90% found just once. Material: peripheral blood. These receptor sequences come from a man between 18 and 35 years old with active or convalescent COVID-19. The CDR3 runs from the conserved cysteine through the conserved F or W. The D gene is left open where the match is weak. A clone size is listed for some rows: how often the clone was seen (once, few, many), or a class if it is expanded.

TRBV3-1/TRBV3-2,.,.,TRBJ2-5,CASSQGLGEETQYF,TGTGCCAGCAGCCAAGGACTAGGGGAAGAGACCCAGTACTTC
TRBV9,TRBD1,.,TRBJ2-7,CASSVAGTGGNYEQYF,TGTGCCAGCAGCGTAGCCGGGACAGGGGGCAACTACGAGCAGTACTTC
TRBV4-1,TRBD1,.,TRBJ2-3,CASSQVVGQDTDTQYF,TGCGCCAGCAGCCAAGTTGTGGGACAGGACACAGATACGCAGTATTTT
TRBV24-1,TRBD2,.,TRBJ2-1,CATSDPSRDYVYNEQFF,TGTGCCACCAGTGACCCAAGCCGGGACTACGTATACAATGAGCAGTTCTTC
TRBV7-6,.,.,TRBJ1-1,CASSFKEAFF,TGTGCCAGCAGCTTCAAGGAGGCTTTCTTT
TRBV6-2/TRBV6-3,.,.,TRBJ2-7,CASSAQGYEQYF,TGTGCCAGCAGTGCACAGGGCTACGAGCAGTACTTC
TRBV29-1,TRBD1,few,TRBJ2-7,CSVEDLETGGFREQYF,TGCAGCGTTGAAGATCTGGAGACAGGGGGATTTCGAGAGCAGTACTTC
TRBV11-3,.,few,TRBJ2-2,CASSITANTGELFF,TGTGCCAGCAGCATAACTGCGAACACCGGGGAGCTGTTTTTT
TRBV7-2,TRBD1,.,TRBJ1-4,CASSSTGQAGKLFF,TGTGCCAGCAGCTCGACCGGACAGGCAGGAAAACTGTTTTTT
TRBV28,TRBD1,.,TRBJ1-5,CASSLALQGNQPQHF,TGTGCCAGCAGTTTAGCCCTACAGGGGAATCAGCCCCAGCATTTT
TRBV6-2/TRBV6-3,.,.,TRBJ1-5,CASSWRGKEDQPQHF,TGTGCCAGCAGTTGGAGGGGTAAGGAGGATCAGCCCCAGCATTTT
TRBV20-1,TRBD1,.,TRBJ2-5,CSASPGQAGQETQYF,TGCAGTGCTAGTCCGGGACAGGCTGGCCAAGAGACCCAGTACTTC
TRBV3-1/TRBV3-2,.,.,TRBJ2-2,CASSALGGDTGELFF,TGTGCCAGCAGCGCCTTAGGCGGCGACACCGGGGAGCTGTTTTTT
TRBV15,.,.,TRBJ1-2,CATSQNTPVNYGYTF,TGTGCCACCAGCCAAAACACACCTGTTAACTATGGCTACACCTTC
TRBV5-8,.,.,TRBJ1-2,CASSTAGINYGYTF,TGTGCCAGCAGTACAGCGGGAATTAACTATGGCTACACCTTC
TRBV11-3,TRBD2,.,TRBJ2-3,CASSLGTSGATDTQYF,TGTGCCAGCAGCTTAGGGACTAGCGGGGCCACAGATACGCAGTATTTT